This is a list of T cell receptor beta chains from one sample in a study of human T cells and chemical hapten exposure. TCRdb recomputed calls from the RACE reads with MiXCR, one row per CDR3 protein. The sample shows about 180,000 distinct CDR3 sequences, nearly 30% of them seen only once. Here the sequenced sample was whole blood, taken in connection with sensitization to the hapten diphenylcyclopropenone (DPC). The receptors derive from a woman aged 30 to 39 with alopecia areata. Some clones in this sample may be carry-over from other donors' samples. Both conserved end residues are part of each CDR3. The D gene is left open where the match is weak. Clone size is shown for a subset of rows, as once, few, many or a class of expanded clone.

clone_size j_call v_call cdr3_length d_call cdr3_aa cdr3_nt
- TRBJ2-7 TRBV28 15 TRBD1 CASSLLGQGMGEQYF TGTGCCAGCAGTTTACTGGGACAGGGAATGGGCGAGCAGTACTTC
few TRBJ2-2 TRBV28 14 - CASSPDGNTGELFF TGTGCCAGCAGTCCGGACGGAAACACCGGGGAGCTGTTTTTT
- TRBJ2-5 TRBV7-2 16 TRBD2 CASSLVSGGPGETQYF TGTGCCAGCAGCTTAGTGTCGGGGGGGCCCGGAGAGACCCAGTACTTC
- TRBJ2-3 TRBV28 15 TRBD2 CASSSPSGGQDTQYF TGTGCCAGCAGTTCCCCTAGCGGGGGACAAGATACGCAGTATTTT
few TRBJ1-2 TRBV2 13 TRBD1 CASTRTGPYGYTF TGTGCCAGCACTCGGACAGGGCCCTATGGCTACACCTTC
few TRBJ2-3 TRBV6-2/TRBV6-3 14 - CASIQGGRADTQYF TGTGCCAGCATTCAGGGAGGTAGGGCAGATACGCAGTATTTT
- TRBJ1-5 TRBV15 16 - CATSTGRKVLNQPQHF TGTGCCACCAGCACCGGACGGAAGGTTCTGAATCAGCCCCAGCATTTT
- TRBJ2-7 TRBV10-3 13 - CAILSGVGYEQYF TGTGCCATCTTATCGGGGGTAGGCTACGAGCAGTACTTC
- TRBJ2-3 TRBV14 17 TRBD2 CASSQDWAGTTTDTQYF TGTGCCAGCAGCCAAGATTGGGCGGGGACTACCACAGATACGCAGTATTTT
- TRBJ2-1 TRBV5-1 14 - CASSLGQNYNEQFF TGCGCCAGCAGCTTAGGACAGAATTACAATGAGCAGTTCTTC
- TRBJ2-1 TRBV5-1 12 TRBD2 CASSLSGSLRFF TGCGCCAGCAGCCTTAGCGGGAGCTTACGGTTCTTC
- TRBJ1-6 TRBV4-1 21 - CASSQDRGQDLTGSYNSPLHF TGCGCCAGCAGCCAAGATCGTGGGCAGGACTTAACGGGCTCCTATAATTCACCCCTCCACTTT
few TRBJ2-7 TRBV20-1 14 TRBD2 CSARDVSGAYEQYF TGCAGTGCTAGAGATGTGAGCGGGGCCTACGAGCAGTACTTC
few TRBJ2-5 TRBV25-1 16 - CASSESSVFLQETQYF TGTGCCAGCAGTGAATCCTCGGTATTCCTCCAAGAGACCCAGTACTTC
few TRBJ1-1 TRBV29-1 13 - CSAWRGVGPEAFF TGCAGCGCCTGGCGAGGTGTAGGACCCGAAGCTTTCTTT
- TRBJ2-1 TRBV6-2/TRBV6-3 16 TRBD2 CASSYPGLASGNEQFF TGTGCCAGCAGTTACCCTGGACTAGCGAGCGGGAATGAGCAGTTCTTC
few TRBJ2-5 TRBV29-1 13 TRBD1 CSVDGQGQETQYF TGCAGCGTTGATGGACAGGGTCAAGAGACCCAGTACTTC
- TRBJ2-1 TRBV25-1 14 - CASSVVGVDDEQFF TGTGCCAGCAGTGTAGTAGGGGTTGACGATGAGCAGTTCTTC
few TRBJ2-1 TRBV12-3/TRBV12-4 13 - CASSLARPNEQFF TGTGCCAGCAGTTTGGCTCGACCTAATGAGCAGTTCTTC
- TRBJ1-5 TRBV4-3 15 - CASSQDWTYNQPQHF TGCGCCAGCAGCCAAGATTGGACCTACAATCAGCCCCAGCATTTT
few TRBJ2-6 TRBV11-3 15 - CASSKRQAGANVLTF TGTGCCAGCAGCAAACGACAGGCTGGGGCCAACGTCCTGACTTTC
few TRBJ2-3 TRBV7-9 16 - CASSPGLNGRSDTQYF TGTGCCAGCAGCCCAGGTCTAAACGGGAGATCAGATACGCAGTATTTT
- TRBJ2-7 TRBV28 17 - CASREGAPGSTGYEQYF TGTGCCAGCAGGGAGGGGGCGCCCGGGTCGACAGGCTACGAGCAGTACTTC
- TRBJ2-5 TRBV7-2 12 - CASSLVPEPQYF TGTGCCAGCAGCTTAGTTCCGGAGCCCCAGTACTTC
- TRBJ2-1 TRBV6-2/TRBV6-3 15 TRBD2 CASSYPAGVYNEQFF TGTGCCAGCAGTTACCCAGCGGGAGTTTACAATGAGCAGTTCTTC
- TRBJ2-3 TRBV5-4 17 TRBD2 CASSKLLAGGSTDTQYF TGTGCCAGCAGCAAGCTACTAGCGGGGGGAAGCACAGATACGCAGTATTTT
- TRBJ1-6 TRBV29-1 15 - CSAGGGLALGSPLHF TGCAGCGCTGGGGGGGGTTTAGCCCTCGGATCACCCCTCCACTTT
- TRBJ1-2 TRBV6-6 16 - CASSRVGQLGVGGYTF TGTGCCAGCAGCCGTGTCGGACAGCTGGGTGTGGGTGGCTACACCTTC
- TRBJ1-1 TRBV18 14 - CASSPQGRNTEAFF TGTGCCAGCTCACCACAGGGGAGGAATACTGAAGCTTTCTTT
- TRBJ2-7 TRBV7-6 12 - CASSLDHGEQYF TGTGCCAGCAGCTTAGACCATGGAGAGCAGTACTTC
- TRBJ2-5 TRBV28 15 TRBD2 CASSFLASGGETQYF TGTGCCAGCAGTTTTTTAGCTAGCGGGGGAGAGACCCAGTACTTC
- TRBJ2-7 TRBV2 13 - CASSERGFGEQYF TGTGCCAGCAGTGAAAGGGGGTTCGGCGAGCAGTACTTC
few TRBJ1-5 TRBV19 15 TRBD1 CASSTRDSHNQPQHF TGTGCCAGTAGTACACGGGACAGTCACAATCAGCCCCAGCATTTT
few TRBJ2-7 TRBV7-9 15 TRBD1 CASSPRAGQGNEQYF TGTGCCAGCAGCCCTAGAGCGGGACAGGGTAACGAGCAGTACTTC
- TRBJ2-5 TRBV5-1 14 - CASSLGGVLETQYF TGCGCCAGCAGCTTGGGGGGGGTCCTAGAGACCCAGTACTTC
- TRBJ2-1 TRBV25-1 15 - CASSEGQPSYNEQFF TGTGCCAGCAGTGAAGGGCAGCCTTCCTACAATGAGCAGTTCTTC
- TRBJ1-3 TRBV29-1 12 - CSVESAGNTIYF TGCAGCGTTGAATCGGCTGGAAACACCATATATTTT
few TRBJ2-3 TRBV13 14 - CASSLRDTTDTQYF TGTGCCAGCAGCTTAAGGGATACCACAGATACGCAGTATTTT
few TRBJ2-7 TRBV4-1 14 - CASSLAGGDNEQYF TGCGCCAGCAGCCTCGCTGGCGGAGACAACGAGCAGTACTTC
- TRBJ2-3 TRBV12-3/TRBV12-4 14 TRBD1 CASSPWTGTDTQYF TGTGCCAGCAGCCCCTGGACAGGGACAGATACGCAGTATTTT
few TRBJ2-3 TRBV18 17 TRBD2 CASSPGLATAVTDTQYF TGTGCCAGCTCCCCCGGACTAGCGACAGCAGTGACAGATACGCAGTATTTT
few TRBJ1-4 TRBV28 15 - CASRVRATTNEKLFF TGTGCCAGCAGAGTCAGGGCCACAACTAATGAAAAACTGTTTTTT
few TRBJ1-3 TRBV29-1 13 TRBD1 CSAGQVPGNTIYF TGCAGCGCTGGACAGGTCCCTGGAAACACCATATATTTT
many TRBJ2-3 TRBV27 12 - CASSPQGDTQYF TGTGCCAGCAGTCCGCAGGGAGATACGCAGTATTTT
few TRBJ2-7 TRBV4-2 15 TRBD2 CASSQAGTSVNEQYF TGTGCCAGCAGCCAAGCCGGGACTAGCGTCAACGAGCAGTACTTC
- TRBJ1-2 TRBV27 17 - CASSFLDWQEGNVGYTF TGTGCCAGCAGTTTTCTGGACTGGCAGGAGGGGAATGTCGGCTACACCTTC
- TRBJ2-1 TRBV6-5 15 - CASSNPGYSYNEQFF TGTGCCAGCAGTAATCCGGGCTACTCCTACAATGAGCAGTTCTTC
- TRBJ2-4 TRBV29-1 14 - CSVQGKLAKNIQYF TGCAGCGTACAGGGAAAGTTAGCCAAAAACATTCAGTACTTC
- TRBJ2-3 TRBV5-1 11 - CASREQDTQYF TGCGCCAGCAGAGAACAGGATACGCAGTATTTT
few TRBJ2-6 TRBV9 13 - CASSVVGANVLTF TGTGCCAGCAGCGTAGTAGGGGCCAACGTCCTGACTTTC